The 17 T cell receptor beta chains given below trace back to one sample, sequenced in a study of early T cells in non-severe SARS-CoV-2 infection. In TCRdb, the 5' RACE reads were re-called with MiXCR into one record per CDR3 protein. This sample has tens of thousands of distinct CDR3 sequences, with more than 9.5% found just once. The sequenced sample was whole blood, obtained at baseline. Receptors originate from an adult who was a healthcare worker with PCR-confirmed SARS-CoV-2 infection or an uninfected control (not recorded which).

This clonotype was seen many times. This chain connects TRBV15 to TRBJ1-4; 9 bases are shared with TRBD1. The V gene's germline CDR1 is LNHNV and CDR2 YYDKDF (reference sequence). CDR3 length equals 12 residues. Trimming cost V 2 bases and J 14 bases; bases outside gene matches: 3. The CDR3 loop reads CATSRKDRGLFF. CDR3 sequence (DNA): TGTGCCACCAGCAGAAAGGACAGGGGTCTGTTTTTT.

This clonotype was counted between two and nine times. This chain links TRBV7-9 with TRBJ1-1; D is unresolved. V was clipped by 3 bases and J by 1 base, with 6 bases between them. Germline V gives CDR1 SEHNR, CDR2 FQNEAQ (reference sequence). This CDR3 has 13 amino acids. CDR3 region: CASSFTANTEAFF. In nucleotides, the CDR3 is TGTGCCAGCAGCTTTACAGCGAACACTGAAGCTTTCTTT.

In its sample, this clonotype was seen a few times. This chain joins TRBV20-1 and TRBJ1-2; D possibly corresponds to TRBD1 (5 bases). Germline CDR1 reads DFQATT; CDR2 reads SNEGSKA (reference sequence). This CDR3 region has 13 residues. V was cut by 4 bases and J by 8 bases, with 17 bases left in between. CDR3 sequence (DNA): TGCAGTGCTATTAGAGAGGGGCGTTTGGGCTACACCTTC. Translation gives CSAIREGRLGYTF.

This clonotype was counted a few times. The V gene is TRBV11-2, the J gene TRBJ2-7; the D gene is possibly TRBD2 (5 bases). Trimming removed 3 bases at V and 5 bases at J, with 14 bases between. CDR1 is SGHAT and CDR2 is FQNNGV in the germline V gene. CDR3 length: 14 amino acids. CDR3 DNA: TGTGCCAGCAGCTTGGGAACTAGTAGGCACGAGCAGTACTTC. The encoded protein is CASSLGTSRHEQYF.

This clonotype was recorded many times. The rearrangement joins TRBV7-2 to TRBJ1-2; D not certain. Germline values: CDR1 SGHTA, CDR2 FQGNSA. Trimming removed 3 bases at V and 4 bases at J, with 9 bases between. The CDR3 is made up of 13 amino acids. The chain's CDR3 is CASSLRASYGYTF. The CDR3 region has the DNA TGTGCCAGCAGCTTGCGGGCGTCCTATGGCTACACCTTC.

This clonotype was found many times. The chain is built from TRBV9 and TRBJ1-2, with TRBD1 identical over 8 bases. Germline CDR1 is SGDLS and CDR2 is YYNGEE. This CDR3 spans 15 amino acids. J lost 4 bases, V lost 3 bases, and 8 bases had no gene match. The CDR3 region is CASSGEPGQAYGYTF. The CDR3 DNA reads TGTGCCAGCAGCGGAGAACCGGGACAGGCCTATGGCTACACCTTC.

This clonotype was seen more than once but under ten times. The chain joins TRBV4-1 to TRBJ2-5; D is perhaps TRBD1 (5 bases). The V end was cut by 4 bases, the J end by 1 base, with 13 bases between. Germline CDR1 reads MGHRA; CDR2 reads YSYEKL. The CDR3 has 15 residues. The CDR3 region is CASSPGISVQETQYF. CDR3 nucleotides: TGCGCCAGCAGCCCAGGGATTTCGGTCCAAGAGACCCAGTACTTC.

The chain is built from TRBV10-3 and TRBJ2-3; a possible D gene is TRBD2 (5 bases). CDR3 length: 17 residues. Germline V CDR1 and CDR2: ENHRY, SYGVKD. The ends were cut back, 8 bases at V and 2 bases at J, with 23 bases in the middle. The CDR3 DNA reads TGTGCCATCGGAAACAAAAACTCCGGGAAGTTCACAGATACGCAGTATTTT. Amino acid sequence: CAIGNKNSGKFTDTQYF.

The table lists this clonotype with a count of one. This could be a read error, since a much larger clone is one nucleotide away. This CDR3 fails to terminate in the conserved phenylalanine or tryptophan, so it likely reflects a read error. The CDR3 here is CASSLPRGNSDTGELFL. CDR3 nucleotides: TGTGCCAGCAGCCTCCCCCGGGGAAATTCGGACACCGGGGAGCTGTTTCTT. V gene TRBV7-8 combines with J gene TRBJ2-2, with a tentative D call TRBD2 (5 bases). Germline V lookup: CDR1 SGHVS, CDR2 FQNEAQ. V was trimmed by 5 bases and J by 3 bases, leaving 19 bases between them. The CDR3 has 17 amino acids.

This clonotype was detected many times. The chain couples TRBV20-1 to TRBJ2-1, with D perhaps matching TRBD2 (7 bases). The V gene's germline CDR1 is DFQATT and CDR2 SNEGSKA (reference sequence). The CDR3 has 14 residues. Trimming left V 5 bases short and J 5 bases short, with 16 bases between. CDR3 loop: CSAGGGGWHNEQFF. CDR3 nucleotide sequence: TGCAGTGCTGGAGGGGGAGGGTGGCACAATGAGCAGTTCTTC.

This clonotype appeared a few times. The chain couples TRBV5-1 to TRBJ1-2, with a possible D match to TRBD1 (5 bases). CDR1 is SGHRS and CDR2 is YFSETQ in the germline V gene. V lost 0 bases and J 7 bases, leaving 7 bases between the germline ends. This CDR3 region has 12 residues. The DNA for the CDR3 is TGCGCCAGCAGCTTGGGAGGGACTGGCTACACCTTC. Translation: CASSLGGTGYTF. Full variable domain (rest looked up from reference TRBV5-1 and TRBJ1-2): KAGVTQTPRYLIKTRGQQVTLSCSPISGHRSVSWYQQTPGQGLQFLFEYFSETQRNKGNFPGRFSGRQFSNSRSEMNVSTLELGDSALYLCASSLGGTGYTFGSGTRLTVV.

The CDR3 protein is CASSQGTSGHNEQFF. The DNA of the CDR3 is TGTGCCAGCAGCCAAGGGACTAGCGGACACAATGAGCAGTTCTTC. This chain links TRBV2 with TRBJ2-1, with 11 bases lining up with TRBD2. The CDR3 contains 15 residues. With 6 bases clipped from V and 5 bases from J, the junction kept 6 bases outside the gene matches. Germline lookup yields CDR1 SNHLY and CDR2 FYNNEI.

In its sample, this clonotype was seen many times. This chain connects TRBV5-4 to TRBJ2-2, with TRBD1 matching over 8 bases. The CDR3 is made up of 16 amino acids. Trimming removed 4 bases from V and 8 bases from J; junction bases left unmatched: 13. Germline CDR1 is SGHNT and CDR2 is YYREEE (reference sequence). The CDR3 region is CASSPAAGQGRGELFF. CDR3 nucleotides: TGTGCCAGCAGCCCCGCCGCAGGACAGGGCAGAGGGGAGCTGTTTTTT.

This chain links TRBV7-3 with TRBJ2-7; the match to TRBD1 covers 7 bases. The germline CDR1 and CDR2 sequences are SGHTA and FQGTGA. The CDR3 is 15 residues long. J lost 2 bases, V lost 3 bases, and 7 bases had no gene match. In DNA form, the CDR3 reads TGTGCCAGCAGCTTCCTTCCCGGGACAGCCTACGAGCAGTACTTC. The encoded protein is CASSFLPGTAYEQYF.

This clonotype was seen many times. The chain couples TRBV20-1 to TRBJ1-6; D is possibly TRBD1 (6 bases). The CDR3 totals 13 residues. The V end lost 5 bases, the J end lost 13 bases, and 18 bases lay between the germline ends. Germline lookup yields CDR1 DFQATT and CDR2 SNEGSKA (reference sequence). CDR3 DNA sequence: TGCAGTGCTCGGACAGCCGAGTCTAGGCCCCTCCACTTT. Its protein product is CSARTAESRPLHF.

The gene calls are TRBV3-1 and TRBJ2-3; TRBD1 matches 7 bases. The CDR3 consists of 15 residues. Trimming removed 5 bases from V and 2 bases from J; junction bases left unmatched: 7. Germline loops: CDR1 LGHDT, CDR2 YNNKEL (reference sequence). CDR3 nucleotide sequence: TGTGCCAGCAGCTCTGGGACAGTATACACAGATACGCAGTATTTT. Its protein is CASSSGTVYTDTQYF.

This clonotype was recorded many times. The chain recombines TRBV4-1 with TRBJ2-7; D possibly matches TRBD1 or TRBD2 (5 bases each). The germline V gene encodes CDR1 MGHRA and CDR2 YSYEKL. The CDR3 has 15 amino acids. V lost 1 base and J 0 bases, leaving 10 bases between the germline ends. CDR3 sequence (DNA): TGCGCCAGCAGCCAAGTTGACGGGACCTCCTACGAGCAGTACTTC. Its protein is CASSQVDGTSYEQYF.